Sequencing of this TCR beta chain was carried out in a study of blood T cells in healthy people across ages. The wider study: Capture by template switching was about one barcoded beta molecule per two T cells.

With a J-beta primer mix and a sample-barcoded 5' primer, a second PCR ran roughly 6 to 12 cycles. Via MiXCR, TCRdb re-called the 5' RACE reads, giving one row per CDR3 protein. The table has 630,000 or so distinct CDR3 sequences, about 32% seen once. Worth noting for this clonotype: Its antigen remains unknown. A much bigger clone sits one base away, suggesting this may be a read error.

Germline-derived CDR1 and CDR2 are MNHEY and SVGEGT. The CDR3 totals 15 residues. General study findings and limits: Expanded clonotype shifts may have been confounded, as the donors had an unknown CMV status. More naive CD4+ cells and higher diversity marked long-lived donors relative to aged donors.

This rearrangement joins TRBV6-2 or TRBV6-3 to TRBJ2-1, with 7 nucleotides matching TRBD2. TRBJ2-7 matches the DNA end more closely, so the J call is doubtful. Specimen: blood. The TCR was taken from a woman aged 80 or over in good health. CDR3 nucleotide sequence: TGTGCCAGCAGGCTAGCGGCAAGCTCCTACAATGAGCAGTACTTC. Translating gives CASRLAASSYNEQYF.